This T cell receptor beta chain was profiled in a study of blood T cell repertoires in COVID-19. On the study more broadly: Acute and convalescent COVID-19 specimens originated in the United States, Italy and Spain. T cells, B-cell-depleted T cells, or PBMCs supplied cDNA or gDNA.

As originally analysed: Amplification of reference gene primers was used by the study to estimate nucleated cell counts. The table came from immunoSEQ multiplex PCR; TCRdb's copy has only in-frame clones and leaves some out. V and J calls plus clone size are reproduced from that table; the DNA served to infer D and trimming. Of about 38,000 clones in the sample, just under 75% were seen once. With 7 bases clipped from V and 5 bases from J, the junction kept 5 bases outside the gene matches. The CDR3 spans 14 residues. Germline V gene data show CDR1 as MNHEY and CDR2 as SVGAGI. During active infection, Seattle patients enrolled and were then monitored through disease.

The sequencing input was peripheral blood. The clonotype originates from a man between 65 and 79 years old with COVID-19, enrolled during active disease. The rearrangement uses TRBV6-5 and TRBJ2-1; 10 nucleotides agree with TRBD2. CDR3 residues: CASKASGGNNEQFF. CDR3 nucleotides: TGTGCCAGCAAGGCTAGCGGGGGAAACAATGAGCAGTTCTTC.